The T cell receptor beta chain under discussion was sequenced for a study of CD8 T cells in Susac syndrome. This clonotype was seen just once. Its cognate antigen is unknown. In contrast to the negatively isolated CD8+ and CD4+ T cells, TEMRA cells were FACS-enriched. RNA was extracted with the RNeasy kit, and a quantity of roughly 0.5 to 1 ug was reverse transcribed using random hexamers. TCRdb itself ran the immunoSEQ multiplex PCR reads through MiXCR, one entry per CDR3 protein. The sample comprises some 160,000 distinct CDR3 sequences, 85% to 95% of which are singletons, and over 0.095% rests with the top ten. Trimming pared 1 base from V and 4 bases from J, leaving 11 bases between. Germline V gene sequence: CDR1 SGHTA, CDR2 FQGNSA. The CDR3 runs 15 residues. Study results and caveats: The study recognized that the number of individuals in its TCR sequencing and HLA analysis was relatively small.

The rearrangement joins TRBV7-2 to TRBJ2-1; D possibly corresponds to TRBD2 (5 bases). The receptor comes from a human donor with Susac syndrome. Sequencing input: CD4+ T cells from PBMCs. The CDR3 protein is CASSLVGRGYNEQFF. In DNA, the CDR3 is TGTGCCAGCAGCTTAGTCGGACGGGGATACAATGAGCAGTTCTTC.